This T cell receptor beta chain was recovered during a study of cytomegalovirus exposure and HLA in healthy donors. Vbeta (60) and Jbeta (13) primers were used in the PCR. Profiled with immunoSEQ multiplex PCR; TCRdb holds only in-frame clones, not every one. Altogether about 82,000 clones are present, approximately 69% being singletons, with the ten largest covering about 22%. Germline V gene sequence: CDR1 SGHVS, CDR2 FQNEAQ. The CDR3 contains 12 residues. V was trimmed by 5 bases and J by 3 bases, leaving 7 bases between them. The specimen sequenced was PBMCs. This TCR was sampled from a man under 40 in good health and CMV-seropositive. The chain joins TRBV7-8 to TRBJ1-1, with D unclear. CDR3 loop: CASSPADTEAFF. CDR3 DNA: TGTGCCAGCAGCCCCGCGGACACTGAAGCTTTCTTT.